The 15 T cell receptor beta chains listed next were all sequenced from one sample in a study of cytomegalovirus exposure and HLA in healthy donors. The primer mix had 60 Vbeta and 13 Jbeta primers. Sequencing was performed with immunoSEQ multiplex PCR; in TCRdb, only in-frame clones are kept and a portion is missing. The clone table shows roughly 50,000 clones, with the ten largest holding approximately 7%. The sequenced material came from PBMCs. Source of these receptors: a woman aged 40 to 50 in good health and CMV-seronegative.

CDR3 in amino acids: CASSTDRVGTYEQYF. Here the CDR3 DNA reads TGTGCCAGTAGTACCGACAGGGTGGGGACCTACGAGCAGTACTTC. The gene calls are TRBV19 and TRBJ2-7, with 7 nucleotides matching TRBD1. Germline lookup yields CDR1 LNHDA and CDR2 SQIVND (reference sequence). The CDR3 totals 15 residues. V lost 4 bases and J lost 2; bases outside the gene matches: 8.

The genes are TRBV28 and TRBJ1-2; D remains ambiguous. The germline CDR1 and CDR2 sequences are MDHEN and SYDVKM. The CDR3 totals 11 residues. V lost 2 bases, J lost 14 bases, and 12 bases lay in between. The CDR3 DNA reads TGTGCCAGCAGTTTACGCGGACCGGGGACCTTC. It translates to CASSLRGPGTF.

This rearrangement joins TRBV11-2 to TRBJ2-2, with D perhaps matching TRBD1 (6 bases). V lost 6 bases to trimming and J lost 3 bases, with 14 bases between them. This CDR3 is built from 15 residues. Germline values: CDR1 SGHAT, CDR2 FQNNGV. CDR3 region: CASSFGTSYTGELFF. CDR3 DNA: TGTGCCAGCAGTTTCGGGACAAGCTACACCGGGGAGCTGTTTTTT.

This rearrangement joins TRBV2 to TRBJ2-7; unclear D gene. Between the trimmed V and J ends, which lost 4 bases and 6 bases, there was a span of 13 bases. The CDR3 consists of 13 residues. Germline CDR1 reads SNHLY; CDR2 reads FYNNEI. This chain's CDR3 is CASSGAQVGEQYF. The DNA for the CDR3 is TGTGCCAGCAGTGGGGCTCAGGTCGGCGAGCAGTACTTC. The variable domain in full, with the rest retrieved from reference TRBV2 and TRBJ2-7, is EPEVTQTPSHQVTQMGQEVILRCVPISNHLYFYWYRQILGQKVEFLVSFYNNEISEKSEIFDDQFSVERPDGSNFTLKIRSTKLEDSAMYFCASSGAQVGEQYFGPGTRLTVT.

V usage is TRBV5-1 and J usage is TRBJ2-1; D is perhaps TRBD1 (9 bases). V lost 3 bases to trimming and J lost 5 bases, with 33 bases between them. Per germline, CDR1 SGHRS and CDR2 YFSETQ. This CDR3 is 21 amino acids long. DNA of the CDR3: TGCGCCAGCAGCTCCAATGGGGACAGGGTTAGCGGGGCAGAGACAAACAATGAGCAGTTCTTC. Its translation: CASSSNGDRVSGAETNNEQFF. Drawing the rest from reference TRBV5-1 and TRBJ2-1, the complete variable domain is KAGVTQTPRYLIKTRGQQVTLSCSPISGHRSVSWYQQTPGQGLQFLFEYFSETQRNKGNFPGRFSGRQFSNSRSEMNVSTLELGDSALYLCASSSNGDRVSGAETNNEQFFGPGTRLTVL.

The V and J genes are TRBV5-1 and TRBJ2-2; 8 bases map to TRBD1. Germline V lookup: CDR1 SGHRS, CDR2 YFSETQ. The CDR3 sequence is 14 residues long. V shed 4 bases, J shed 3 bases, and the junction held 2 bases outside the gene matches. CDR3 region: CASSPGQDTGELFF. The CDR3 DNA reads as TGCGCCAGCAGCCCGGGACAGGACACCGGGGAGCTGTTTTTT.

The rearrangement links TRBV9 to TRBJ2-7; possible D gene TRBD2, 5 bases. Between the trimmed V and J ends, which lost 4 bases and 6 bases, there was a span of 14 bases. Germline CDR1 SGDLS, CDR2 YYNGEE. This CDR3 has 13 amino acids. Here the CDR3 reads CASSPREGGEQYF. CDR3 sequence (DNA): TGTGCCAGCAGCCCCCGGGAAGGAGGCGAGCAGTACTTC.

The chain links TRBV15 to TRBJ1-5; possibly TRBD1 for D (6 bases). The germline gives CDR1 LNHNV, CDR2 YYDKDF (reference sequence). The CDR3 is made up of 15 amino acids. Trimming took off 3 bases at V and 7 bases at J, with 16 bases between the two ends. The CDR3 protein is CATSSIKNRVQPQHF. The CDR3 DNA follows: TGTGCCACCAGCAGTATTAAAAACAGGGTACAGCCCCAGCATTTT. The full variable domain, its missing parts supplied by reference TRBV15 and TRBJ1-5, is DAMVIQNPRYQVTQFGKPVTLSCSQTLNHNVMYWYQQKSSQAPKLLFHYYDKDFNNEADTPDNFQSRRPNTSFCFLDIRSPGLGDTAMYLCATSSIKNRVQPQHFGDGTRLSIL.

The V gene is TRBV19, the J gene TRBJ1-4; 7 bases map to TRBD1. CDR3 size: 14 residues. Germline loops: CDR1 LNHDA, CDR2 SQIVND (reference sequence). With V trimmed by 10 bases and J by 4 bases, 9 bases remained unmatched. This chain's CDR3 is CATSGQVDNEKLFF. CDR3 bases: TGTGCCACCTCAGGACAGGTGGATAATGAAAAACTGTTTTTT.

The V gene is TRBV19, the J gene TRBJ1-1; D may be TRBD1 (5 bases). CDR1 is LNHDA, CDR2 SQIVND, per germline (reference sequence). Trimming removed 3 bases at V and 0 bases at J, with 11 bases between. CDR3 size: 15 residues. The CDR3 loop reads CASSIPGGVNTEAFF. CDR3 bases: TGTGCCAGTAGTATCCCCGGGGGGGTGAACACTGAAGCTTTCTTT.

The chain uses TRBV13 and TRBJ2-7; 7 positions agree with TRBD1. Germline loops: CDR1 PRHDT, CDR2 FYEKMQ (reference sequence). Trimming at V came to 1 base and at J to 5 bases, leaving 8 bases not matched to a gene. CDR3 length: 15 residues. This CDR3 is CASSLATGIKNEQYF. In DNA form, the CDR3 reads TGTGCCAGCAGCTTAGCGACAGGGATTAAGAACGAGCAGTACTTC.

V is TRBV14 and J is TRBJ1-1, with D unclear. Between the trimmed V and J ends, which lost 1 base and 6 bases, there was a span of 15 bases. CDR1 is SGHDN, CDR2 FVKESK, per germline. CDR3 size: 15 residues. CDR3 loop: CASSQVRWPEAEAFF. Here the CDR3 DNA reads TGTGCCAGCAGCCAAGTCAGGTGGCCGGAGGCTGAAGCTTTCTTT.

The chain combines TRBV27 with TRBJ1-6, with TRBD1 matching over 9 bases. The CDR3 covers 16 residues. J lost 10 bases, V lost 5 bases, and 12 bases had no gene match. Germline V lookup: CDR1 MNHEY, CDR2 SMNVEV (reference sequence). Here the CDR3 reads CASSPQPGQGVSPLHF. CDR3 in DNA: TGTGCCAGCAGTCCGCAGCCGGGACAGGGTGTGTCACCCCTCCACTTT.

The gene calls are TRBV28 and TRBJ1-4, with D unresolved. Germline V gene lookup returns CDR1 MDHEN and CDR2 SYDVKM. With 5 bases removed from V and 0 bases from J, the gap between germline ends came to 13 bases. This CDR3 is built from 16 residues. The CDR3 spells CASSPYGISTNEKLFF. The CDR3 DNA is TGTGCCAGCAGTCCGTACGGGATTTCAACTAATGAAAAACTGTTTTTT.

The chain links TRBV19 to TRBJ2-1; TRBD2 matches 14 bases. The CDR3 totals 14 residues. Germline CDR1 is LNHDA and CDR2 is SQIVND (reference sequence). V was pared by 3 bases and J by 13 bases, with 5 bases of the junction left unmatched. This CDR3 is CASSIPGLAGVQFF. CDR3 coding DNA: TGTGCCAGTAGTATCCCGGGACTAGCGGGAGTTCAGTTCTTC.